Listed here are 28 T cell receptor beta chains from one sample, sequenced in a study of blood T cell repertoires in COVID-19. TCRdb's table, derived via immunoSEQ multiplex PCR, lists solely in-frame clones and lacks some. This table holds some 56,000 clones, more than 70% found once. Sequenced material: peripheral blood. These receptor sequences come from a man in his sixties with acute or convalescent COVID-19.

The genes are TRBV9 and TRBJ2-5, with D hard to call. The V end was cut by 2 bases, the J end by 7 bases, with 12 bases between. CDR3 length equals 13 residues. Per germline, CDR1 SGDLS and CDR2 YYNGEE. CDR3 nucleotide sequence: TGTGCCAGCAGCGTGAGAACTTCGGGGACCCAGTACTTC. Its translation: CASSVRTSGTQYF.

Notes on this clone: The identical CDR3 is also encoded by other nucleotide sequences in the sample. V and J are TRBV7-9 and TRBJ2-7; 8 bases agree with TRBD2. Germline CDR1 SEHNR, CDR2 FQNEAQ (reference sequence). The J segment lost 2 bases and the V segment lost 1 base, leaving 1 base of the junction unmatched. The CDR3 length is 14 residues. The CDR3, as DNA: TGTGCCAGCAGCTTAGGCGGGGGGCCCTACGAGCAGTACTTC. The encoded protein is CASSLGGGPYEQYF.

This clone appeared a single time. The chain recombines TRBV9 with TRBJ2-3; tentative D call: TRBD2 (6 bases). CDR1 and CDR2 (germline): SGDLS, YYNGEE. The CDR3 has 14 amino acids. The ends were cut back, 4 bases at V and 4 bases at J, with 13 bases in the middle. The CDR3 reads CASSYGTRPDTQYF. The CDR3 DNA is TGTGCCAGCAGCTACGGGACTCGCCCAGATACGCAGTATTTT.

The sample holds a few counts of this clone. In nucleotides, the CDR3 is TGTGCCAGCAGCAACCCCAGGGGAAGCTTTTACGAGCAGTACTTC. Encoded protein: CASSNPRGSFYEQYF. V gene TRBV7-9 combines with J gene TRBJ2-7; TRBD1 might be the D (6 bases). The CDR3 contains 15 residues. Germline values: CDR1 SEHNR, CDR2 FQNEAQ (reference sequence). Trimming shortened V by 5 bases and J by 4 bases, and 18 bases separated the two germline ends.

This chain joins TRBV5-1 and TRBJ1-1, with D possibly matching TRBD1 (6 bases). This CDR3 has 15 residues. V lost 0 bases and J lost 5, with 14 bases in between. Per germline, CDR1 SGHRS and CDR2 YFSETQ. The DNA for the CDR3 is TGCGCCAGCAGCTTGGGTGATACAGGGCTTACTGAAGCTTTCTTT. This encodes CASSLGDTGLTEAFF.

J is TRBJ2-3 and V is TRBV12-5; D ambiguous. The length of the CDR3 is 12 residues. Per the germline V gene, CDR1 is LGHNT and CDR2 is FRNRAP. V was trimmed by 6 bases and J by 1 base, leaving 5 bases between them. The CDR3 nucleotides are TGTGCTAGTGGACAGCGCACAGATACGCAGTATTTT. Residues: CASGQRTDTQYF.

The CDR3 DNA follows: TGTGCCAGTAAGGCAGGGGCGTACACTGAAGCTTTCTTT. Translating it yields CASKAGAYTEAFF. The chain has TRBV19 and TRBJ1-1, with a possible D match to TRBD1 (6 bases). Germline V gives CDR1 LNHDA, CDR2 SQIVND (reference sequence). The CDR3 extends over 13 amino acids. Trimming took off 7 bases at V and 3 bases at J, with 12 bases between the two ends.

V and J are TRBV6-5 and TRBJ2-1, with a weak D call TRBD2 (6 bases). Germline-derived CDR1 and CDR2 are MNHEY and SVGAGI. The CDR3 spans 14 residues. Trimming shortened V by 9 bases and J by 6 bases, and 18 bases separated the two germline ends. CDR3: CASLPETRGNEQFF. The CDR3 region has the DNA TGTGCCAGTCTTCCCGAGACTAGGGGCAATGAGCAGTTCTTC.

This clone was counted between two and nine times. The V and J genes are TRBV4-2 and TRBJ2-5; 8 nucleotides match TRBD2. The germline CDR1 and CDR2 sequences are LGHNA and YNFKEQ. The CDR3 has 15 amino acids. J gave up 5 bases and V 1 base, and 6 bases lay outside the gene matches. This CDR3 reads CASSQVAGSWETQYF. The CDR3 nucleotides read TGTGCCAGCAGCCAAGTAGCGGGGTCTTGGGAGACCCAGTACTTC.

This chain uses TRBV7-8 with TRBJ2-5; the D gene is possibly TRBD2 (6 bases). This CDR3 comprises 16 residues. The germline V gene has CDR1 SGHVS and CDR2 FQNEAQ. With 5 bases removed from V and 2 bases from J, the gap between germline ends came to 18 bases. DNA of the CDR3: TGTGCCAGCAGCCCCTTGGGCGGGGTGTGGCAAGAGACCCAGTACTTC. This sequence encodes CASSPLGGVWQETQYF.

The V call is TRBV2, the J call TRBJ1-5; D gene uncertain. CDR3 length: 14 amino acids. Trimming left V 2 bases short and J 5 bases short, with 10 bases between. Germline-derived CDR1 and CDR2 are SNHLY and FYNNEI. The CDR3 nucleotides read TGTGCCAGCAGTGAATCCCGGGGATATCAGCCCCAGCATTTT. Translated: CASSESRGYQPQHF.

This sequence joins TRBV6-6 and TRBJ2-1; 11 nucleotides agree with TRBD1. The CDR3 extends over 15 amino acids. Germline CDR1 and CDR2: MNHNY and SVGAGI (reference sequence). The ends lost 6 bases at V and 8 bases at J; junction bases unmatched: 9. The CDR3 DNA sequence: TGTGCCAGCAGGTGGACAGGGGGCCGGATAGATGAGCAGTTCTTC. Its translation is CASRWTGGRIDEQFF.

This clone was counted once. V and J are TRBV6-6 and TRBJ2-5, with D tentatively TRBD1 (5 bases). Germline lookup yields CDR1 MNHNY and CDR2 SVGAGI (reference sequence). The CDR3 totals 14 residues. V shed 3 bases and J shed 0 bases, with 8 bases lying between them. CDR3 nucleotide sequence: TGTGCCAGCAGTTATTCAGGGTACCAAGAGACCCAGTACTTC. Translation: CASSYSGYQETQYF.

This chain joins TRBV2 and TRBJ2-5; 9 positions match TRBD1. V lost 3 bases and J lost 5; bases outside the gene matches: 7. The germline V gene has CDR1 SNHLY and CDR2 FYNNEI. The CDR3 runs 15 residues. CDR3 nucleotide sequence: TGTGCCAGCAGTGAGGACAGGGGAAGCAGGGAGACCCAGTACTTC. Protein sequence: CASSEDRGSRETQYF.

The rearrangement links TRBV19 to TRBJ1-1; D remains ambiguous. The CDR3 totals 15 residues. Per germline, CDR1 LNHDA and CDR2 SQIVND (reference sequence). Trimming removed 4 bases at V and 1 base at J, with 13 bases between. The CDR3 spells CASSTPQVRNTEAFF. In DNA, the CDR3 is TGTGCCAGTAGTACCCCTCAGGTGAGGAACACTGAAGCTTTCTTT.

J is TRBJ1-3 and V is TRBV5-4; a weak D match, TRBD1 (5 bases). Germline V gene data show CDR1 as SGHNT and CDR2 as YYREEE (reference sequence). Trimming removed 4 bases at V and 7 bases at J, with 30 bases between. This CDR3 spans 19 amino acids. CDR3 nucleotides: TGTGCCAGCAGCGCCCAAGGCGGGGGTAGCCCAGGCTCCACCAACACCATATATTTT. It encodes CASSAQGGGSPGSTNTIYF.

This clone was recorded once. The chain combines TRBV5-8 with TRBJ1-4, with 11 bases matching TRBD1. Trimming cost V 4 bases and J 8 bases; bases outside gene matches: 7. The CDR3 totals 15 residues. Germline V gene lookup returns CDR1 SGHTS and CDR2 YDEGEE. CDR3 nucleotides: TGTGCCAGCAGCCGACGGGGACAGGGGGACGAAAAACTGTTTTTT. Protein: CASSRRGQGDEKLFF.

The CDR3 region has the DNA TGTGCCAGCATGACAGGCAGTTTCTCCTACGAGCAGTACTTC. As protein: CASMTGSFSYEQYF. The chain recombines TRBV2 with TRBJ2-7; possibly TRBD1 for D (6 bases). Trimming removed 7 bases at V and 0 bases at J, with 13 bases between. CDR3 length equals 14 residues. From germline, CDR1 is SNHLY and CDR2 FYNNEI.

The CDR3, as DNA: TGTGCCAGCAGTCAGGGGGCGGCTAGCAATCAGCCCCAGCATTTT. It yields the protein CASSQGAASNQPQHF. This chain connects TRBV2 to TRBJ1-5, with 8 bases identical to TRBD1. Germline trimming cut 5 bases from V and 0 bases from J; bases unmatched to any gene: 3. CDR1 and CDR2 from the germline V gene are SNHLY and FYNNEI. This CDR3 spans 15 amino acids. Filled out from reference TRBV2 and TRBJ1-5, the complete variable domain reads EPEVTQTPSHQVTQMGQEVILRCVPISNHLYFYWYRQILGQKVEFLVSFYNNEISEKSEIFDDQFSVERPDGSNFTLKIRSTKLEDSAMYFCASSQGAASNQPQHFGDGTRLSIL.

The gene calls are TRBV5-1 and TRBJ1-5; D possibly corresponds to TRBD1 (6 bases). V was clipped by 2 bases and J by 8 bases, with 23 bases between them. The CDR3 sequence is 17 residues long. CDR1 is SGHRS, CDR2 YFSETQ, per germline. The CDR3 spells CASSLGTGTPFGEPQHF. The CDR3 DNA reads as TGCGCCAGCAGCTTAGGCACCGGGACACCTTTCGGGGAGCCCCAGCATTTT.

The chain carries TRBV7-8 and TRBJ1-2; 11 nucleotides align to TRBD1. CDR1 and CDR2 from the germline V gene are SGHVS and FQNEAQ. The ends lost 2 bases at V and 1 base at J; junction bases unmatched: 9. This CDR3 spans 18 amino acids. The CDR3 spells CASSLTRTGGPFNYGYTF. CDR3 in DNA: TGTGCCAGCAGCTTAACGCGGACAGGGGGCCCATTTAACTATGGCTACACCTTC.

CDR3 sequence reads: CASSRDGSGTQPQHF. CDR3 bases: TGTGCCAGCAGTCGGGACGGTAGCGGGACTCAGCCCCAGCATTTT. J is TRBJ1-5 and V is TRBV5-6; D may be TRBD1 (5 bases). This CDR3 is built from 15 residues. CDR1 and CDR2 (germline): SGHDT, YYEEEE. V lost 5 bases, J lost 6 bases, and 18 bases lay in between.

The chain links TRBV20-1 to TRBJ2-3, with 12 bases matching TRBD2. Germline-derived CDR1 and CDR2 are DFQATT and SNEGSKA (reference sequence). J was trimmed by 3 bases and V by 3 bases; bases with no gene match: 7. The CDR3 contains 16 residues. The CDR3 coding sequence is TGCAGTGCTAGTGGGAGGCTAGCGGGGGGGACAGATACGCAGTATTTT. This encodes CSASGRLAGGTDTQYF.

To note about this clone: At the DNA level, this CDR3 is encoded by other sequences in the same sample as well. The V and J genes are TRBV5-1 and TRBJ1-1; 9 nucleotides line up with TRBD1. V was clipped by 0 bases and J by 5 bases; unmatched bases: 5. Per the germline V gene, CDR1 is SGHRS and CDR2 is YFSETQ. The CDR3 runs 15 residues. The CDR3 DNA follows: TGCGCCAGCAGCTTGGTACAGGGGGCGGGAACTGAAGCTTTCTTT. It codes for CASSLVQGAGTEAFF.

This chain links TRBV20-1 with TRBJ1-2; D not resolved. Trimming left V 3 bases short and J 1 base short, with 9 bases between. Germline-derived CDR1 and CDR2 are DFQATT and SNEGSKA (reference sequence). This CDR3 has 13 residues. The CDR3, as DNA: TGCAGTGCTAGTAGCGACCTTAACTATGGCTACACCTTC. Translated: CSASSDLNYGYTF.

The chain couples TRBV3-1 (or the pseudogene TRBV3-2) to TRBJ2-1, with D maybe TRBD1 (6 bases). V gave up 1 base and J gave up 2 bases, with 15 bases separating them. The CDR3 loop spans 17 amino acids. Germline V gene data show CDR1 as LGHDT and CDR2 as YNNKEL (reference sequence). The CDR3 is CASSQGIRGTTYNEQFF. Here the CDR3 DNA reads TGTGCCAGCAGCCAAGGGATACGTGGGACAACCTACAATGAGCAGTTCTTC.

This clone has only one observation. The chain uses TRBV19 and TRBJ2-7, with a possible D match to TRBD1 (6 bases). Trimming shortened V by 7 bases and J by 5 bases, and 21 bases separated the two germline ends. CDR1 and CDR2 (germline): LNHDA, SQIVND (reference sequence). This CDR3 is 15 amino acids long. The CDR3 region is CASTDVGQGIHEQYF. As DNA, the CDR3 is TGTGCCAGTACGGACGTCGGGCAGGGGATCCACGAGCAGTACTTC.

The V and J genes are TRBV5-1 and TRBJ2-5, with a possible D match to TRBD2 (6 bases). Germline V gives CDR1 SGHRS, CDR2 YFSETQ. V was pared by 4 bases and J by 5 bases, with 18 bases between. The CDR3 extends over 15 amino acids. The CDR3 DNA is TGCGCCAGCAGCAAGGGACTCATGGTCCTGGAGACCCAGTACTTC. Amino acid sequence: CASSKGLMVLETQYF.